The clone carrying this T cell receptor (beta chain) was observed once. Its specificity is unknown. The V end lost 3 bases, the J end lost 8 bases, and 15 bases lay between the germline ends. The germline V gene has CDR1 SGHNT and CDR2 YYREEE (reference sequence). The CDR3 sequence is 15 residues long. These data originate in a study of OX40 agonist ivuxolimab in advanced cancers. Turning to the study itself: Among those enrolled, mean age was approximately 62 years (range about 23 to 85) and 82.7% were male.

Study findings and constraints: By week 6 at 0.1 to 3.0 mg/kg, blood CD4+ and CD8+ T cells had expanded clonally. Averaging showed that CD8+ T cells had more expanded clones than CD4+ did. Among the least clonally expanded were partial responders at 0.1-3.0 mg/kg.

Some clones are missing from TCRdb's copy, which holds only in-frame ones; the method was immunoSEQ multiplex PCR. Here the sample spans 60,000 or so clones, around 82% being singletons. The sequence was obtained from an adult with an advanced solid tumor such as melanoma, head and neck, liver or kidney cancer. The specimen was CD4+ or CD8+ T cells sorted from blood, collected in a trial of the OX40 agonist ivuxolimab. The gene calls are TRBV5-4 and TRBJ1-6, with a possible D match to TRBD1 (6 bases). The CDR3 DNA is TGTGCCAGCAGCTCGCCGGGGGAGGGGGATTCACCCCTCCACTTT. It codes for CASSSPGEGDSPLHF.